The subject of this entry is one T cell receptor beta chain. In its sample, this clonotype was seen a few times. Its antigen is currently not known. Per-base qualities were not stored, and no clone one base away is much larger. This sample was taken from a study of vaccination and CD4 T cells after COVID-19 (dated by TCRdb to 2021 to 2024). Background for the entire study: SARS-CoV-2 positivity had been established in the convalescent patients by nasal swab PCR, and mild disease was recorded in several of these patients and severe disease in one. Six males and four females were included in the convalescent cohort, with two Hispanic individuals, seven Caucasians, two Asians and one multiracial person represented. Participants got two doses of the Pfizer-BioNTech BNT162b2 vaccine (n=8) or two doses of the Moderna mRNA-1273 vaccine (n=2). Post-COVID blood samples from convalescent patients were collected a median of approximately 100 days after diagnosis, with a range of about 35 to 180 days. Post-vaccine blood samples were taken a median of 72 days after the second vaccine dose, with a range of 14 to 241 days. Overlapping spike peptide pools from SARS-CoV-2 and from the common cold coronaviruses HCoV-NL63, HCoV-OC43 and HCoV-229E were used as culture stimuli. In control cultures, a CEFX viral epitope pool was used as positive control, an HIV-1 Nef peptide pool was used as negative control, or no peptide was added. In approximately eleven COVID-19 convalescent patients and several infection-naive healthy vaccine recipients, the spike-specific CD4+ TCR repertoire before mRNA vaccination was compared with the repertoire after mRNA vaccination.

Study-level results and caveats: Nearly all vaccine-specific clones in convalescent patients (304 of 307) were mono-reactive for SARS-CoV-2 spike rather than cross-reactive with common cold coronaviruses. The median count of SARS-CoV-2-reactive clonotypes went up from around 23 after infection to around 38 after vaccination, although the change was not significant. In convalescent patients, a median about 84% of post-vaccine SARS-CoV-2-reactive clones were detected only after vaccination, and vaccine-specific priming was suggested by this finding. Relatively few convalescent patients were included in the study, and early timepoints after natural infection were not analyzed.

CDR3 length: 16 amino acids, cysteine to phenylalanine. Only the CDR3 part of the read is kept: 48 bases, read in frame from the first base. V has 6 bases trimmed and J has 8 bases trimmed; junction bases matching no gene number 11. CDR1 and CDR2, looked up from the germline V gene, are MNHNS and SASEGT. The sample's treatment or condition label, decoded: approximately nine-day PBMC culture with coronavirus spike peptide pools or control peptides (ViraFEST assay). The ViraFEST assay, used in the study, expanded antigen-specific T cells with peptide pools and then identified the expanded clonotypes through TCR sequencing. The convalescent patients' positive SARS-CoV-2 PCR tests fell between March and December 2020, which was before the Alpha, Beta and Delta variants emerged in the United States. Each well held millions of PBMCs cultured with approximately 10 ug/ml peptide pools in IMDM containing 5% human AB serum and 10 IU/ml IL-2. Half of the culture medium was replaced with fresh IL-2-containing medium on days 3 and 7. Once the cells had been in culture for about 10 days, the EasySep CD4+ T cell isolation kit was used to isolate CD4+ T cells by negative selection. Ficoll-Paque Plus gradient centrifugation was used to isolate PBMCs from whole blood, and the isolated PBMCs were then either used fresh or cryopreserved at -140C. In general, triplicate wells were set up for every culture condition.

Library construction relied on PCR. At the Johns Hopkins FTIC core, DNA from the cultured CD4+ T cells underwent TCR sequencing with the Oncomine TCR Beta short-read assay. The QIAamp micro DNA kit was used to extract genomic DNA from the cultured CD4+ T cells. Oncomine TCR Beta libraries made from cultured CD4+ T cells were pooled using unique dual indexes and sequenced on an Illumina iSeq 100. The authors' pipeline ran thus. Non-productive sequences were removed, and CDR3s that did not start with C, did not end with F or W, or were shorter than 7 amino acids were discarded. Antigen-specific clonotypes were identified with the MANAFEST web application by comparing peptide-stimulated wells with reference and other culture wells. To be called positive, a clone needed an FDR below 0.05, an odds ratio above 5, and a productive frequency above 0.1% in at least two of three replicate wells. Clonotypes that were significantly expanded in both SARS-CoV-2 spike wells and at least one common cold coronavirus spike condition were defined as cross-reactive. Levenshtein distances (stringdist) and unrooted phylogenetic trees (ape) in R version 3.6.1 were used to assess CDR3 homology. TCRdb reworked the public reads: Q25 trimming with fastp, MiXCR clone assembly, productive beta chains retained. Identical CDR3 protein sequences are pooled into one entry, listed with their most common genes and DNA. The V and J calls reflect TCRdb's pipeline rather than the authors' work. Within this sample are 9,000 to 15,000 distinct CDR3 sequences, with 45% to 70% of them counted one time only. The ten largest make up 15% of the sample.

This sequence uses TRBV6-1 and TRBJ2-1, with TRBD2 matching 12 junction bases. The material sequenced was CD4+ T cells from blood, cultured in vitro. The clonotype originates from a human donor who had recovered from COVID-19. The bases read TGTGCCAGCAGGAAGACTAGCGGGAGTGTAAGCCATGAGCAGTTCTTC. Its amino acids are CASRKTSGSVSHEQFF.